The 2 T cell receptor beta chains listed next were all sequenced from one sample in a study of response to subunit inactivated influenza vaccine. TCRdb independently ran MiXCR on the RT-PCR reads; one entry per CDR3 protein. This sample yields 500,000 to 700,000 distinct CDR3 sequences, of which 20% to 25% are seen a single time; approximately 3% belongs to the top ten. The same specimen was also included in a second study, on T cells expressing NK-cell markers. From that paper: UMI-tagged 5'RACE template switching yielded the TCR beta cDNA.

Sequenced here: CD4+ T cells sorted from PBMCs, sampled about 13 days after vaccination. These receptors were obtained from a man in his fifties who received an inactivated influenza vaccine.

V gene TRBV7-2 combines with J gene TRBJ2-5; no definite D call. The germline V and J ends were trimmed by 1 base and 11 bases, with 17 bases remaining between them. This CDR3 is built from 14 residues. Germline assignment: CDR1 SGHTA and CDR2 FQGNSA. The CDR3 DNA reads as TGTGCCAGCAGCTTAGGGGGTTCACACAACTCTCAGTACTTC. Translated: CASSLGGSHNSQYF.

This clonotype was counted only a few times. J is TRBJ2-1 and V is TRBV20-1; 14 bases line up with TRBD2. CDR1 and CDR2 (germline): DFQATT, SNEGSKA (reference sequence). CDR3 length: 19 amino acids. J was trimmed by 3 bases and V by 2 bases; bases with no gene match: 12. The CDR3 spells CSARLPGTSGSGRYNEQFF. The CDR3 DNA is TGCAGTGCTAGACTACCCGGGACTAGCGGGAGCGGGCGCTACAATGAGCAGTTCTTC.